The source of this T cell receptor beta chain is a study of a mutant IDH1 vaccine in newly diagnosed glioma. Study context: Patients had eight vaccinations, in weeks 1, 3, 5, 7, 11, 15, 19 and 23. A roughly 60% male, approximately 38% female split and a mean age of 40.4 years characterized treated patients. Broader study findings: Alterations occurring in top peripheral T cell clonotypes seemed unrelated to pseudoprogression.

Germline V gene sequence: CDR1 SGHTA, CDR2 FQGNSA. V lost 6 bases and J lost 4; bases outside the gene matches: 8. The CDR3 length is 15 residues. Time point given: week 23, last vaccination. The vaccine gave 300 ug of a 20-mer mutant IDH1 peptide subcutaneously per dose. Donors had new WHO grade 3 or 4 IDH1-mutant, ATRX-lost astrocytomas. In regard to this clone: Its antigen remains unknown.

The table came from immunoSEQ multiplex PCR; TCRdb's copy has only in-frame clones and leaves some out. The repertoire has 25,000 to 35,000 clones, roughly 90% of them found once; the top ten carry around 2.4%. Here the sequenced sample was PBMCs, taken from a glioma patient whose treatment included an IDH1 peptide vaccine. This receptor was identified in a man between 35 and 55 years old with glioma. This chain connects TRBV7-2 to TRBJ1-5, with TRBD1 identical over 8 bases. The CDR3, as DNA: TGTGCCAGCAGTTCAACCGGGACAGGTAATCAGCCCCAGCATTTT. Protein product: CASSSTGTGNQPQHF.